Listed below are T cell receptor beta chains from one sample, sequenced in a study of early T cells in non-severe SARS-CoV-2 infection. TCRdb reprocessed the 5' RACE reads with MiXCR, giving one entry per CDR3 protein. The sample comprises 27,000 or so distinct CDR3 sequences, roughly 2.8% of which are singletons, and roughly 0.7% rests with the top ten. Sequencing was done on a sample of whole blood. Every receptor here comes from an adult who was a healthcare worker with PCR-confirmed SARS-CoV-2 infection or an uninfected control (not recorded which). Both conserved end residues are part of each CDR3. Each record gives: V gene, D gene, clone size, J gene, CDR3 protein, CDR3 DNA. The D gene is left open where the match is weak. Each size is how often the clone was seen (once, few, many) or a class if it is expanded.

TRBV6-1	.	many	TRBJ1-2	CASSQRRNGYTF	TGTGCCAGCAGCCAAAGGCGGAATGGCTACACCTTC
TRBV6-1	.	many	TRBJ1-1	CASSTGSKAEAFF	TGTGCCAGCAGTACAGGGTCGAAGGCTGAAGCTTTCTTT
TRBV7-9	TRBD2	medium-sized	TRBJ2-3	CASSLRGSDTDTQYF	TGTGCCAGCAGCTTGCGGGGGTCCGACACAGATACGCAGTATTTT
TRBV7-7	TRBD1	many	TRBJ2-2	CASSPRQGATGELFF	TGTGCCAGCAGCCCCCGACAGGGTGCGACCGGGGAGCTGTTTTTT
TRBV20-1	TRBD2	many	TRBJ2-1	CSARDLAGGQSSYNEQFF	TGCAGTGCTAGAGACCTAGCGGGGGGGCAAAGCTCCTACAATGAGCAGTTCTTC
TRBV7-2	.	many	TRBJ2-3	CASSGGSRTDTQYF	TGTGCCAGCAGCGGGGGTTCCCGCACAGATACGCAGTATTTT
TRBV20-1	TRBD2	medium-sized	TRBJ2-1	CSAPGLAANEQFF	TGCAGTGCTCCGGGACTAGCCGCCAATGAGCAGTTCTTC
TRBV4-1	.	many	TRBJ1-2	CASSQFRQKPYGYTF	TGCGCCAGCAGCCAATTTCGGCAGAAGCCATATGGCTACACCTTC
TRBV5-1	TRBD1	many	TRBJ1-1	CASSPDRGGLNTEAFF	TGCGCCAGCAGCCCGGACAGGGGGGGCTTGAACACTGAAGCTTTCTTT
TRBV21-1	.	many	TRBJ1-5	CASSTRAQTGTVDQPQHF	TGTGCCAGCAGCACAAGAGCACAAACGGGGACCGTAGATCAGCCCCAGCATTTT
TRBV5-1	TRBD1	medium-sized	TRBJ2-1	CASTDRGSYNEQFF	TGCGCCAGCACCGACAGGGGATCCTACAATGAGCAGTTCTTC
TRBV30	.	many	TRBJ1-2	CAWSSVGGSYYGYTF	TGTGCCTGGAGTTCTGTCGGAGGTAGTTACTATGGCTACACCTTC
TRBV6-1	.	many	TRBJ2-3	CASSVAGDTQYF	TGTGCCAGCAGTGTGGCTGGAGATACGCAGTATTTT
TRBV5-4	.	medium-sized	TRBJ2-5	CASSPRTRETQYF	TGTGCCAGCAGCCCTCGGACACGAGAGACCCAGTACTTC